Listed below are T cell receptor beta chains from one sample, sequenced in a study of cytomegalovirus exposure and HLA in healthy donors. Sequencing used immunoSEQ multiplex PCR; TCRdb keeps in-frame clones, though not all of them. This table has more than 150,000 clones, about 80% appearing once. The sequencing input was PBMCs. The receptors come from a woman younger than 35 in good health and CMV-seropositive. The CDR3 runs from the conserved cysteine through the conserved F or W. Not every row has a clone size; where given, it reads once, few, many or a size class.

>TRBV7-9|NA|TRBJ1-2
CASSVSGDGYTF
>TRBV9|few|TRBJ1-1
CASSPLGQLSPAFF
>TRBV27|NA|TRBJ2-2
CASSAAGGELFF
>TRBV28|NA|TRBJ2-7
CASSPPRGTYEQYF
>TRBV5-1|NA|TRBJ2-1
CASSLDHRGSSYNEQFF
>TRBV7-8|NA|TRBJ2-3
CASSLRLAGPTDTQYF
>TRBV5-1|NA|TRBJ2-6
CASSLQPGANGLTF
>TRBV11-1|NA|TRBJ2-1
CASSPTTENNEQFF
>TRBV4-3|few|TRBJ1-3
CASSQDPGLSGNTIYF
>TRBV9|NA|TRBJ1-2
CASSVPTGVGGYTF
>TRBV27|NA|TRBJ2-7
CASGVGVSYEQYF
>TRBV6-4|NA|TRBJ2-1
CASSEGQGDYNEQFF
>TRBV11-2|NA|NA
CASSQQIRSYEQYF
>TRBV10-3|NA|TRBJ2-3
CAISGTSGGTDTQYF
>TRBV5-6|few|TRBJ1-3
CASSRPGTGASGNTIYF
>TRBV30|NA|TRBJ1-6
CALTIGGVYRSTLHF
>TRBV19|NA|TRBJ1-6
CASSMEAGGSYNSPLHF
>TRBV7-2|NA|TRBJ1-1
CASRSGTVGEAFF
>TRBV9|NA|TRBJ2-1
CASSVDKRGLNYYNEQFF
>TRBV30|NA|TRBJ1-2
CAWSELYGYTF
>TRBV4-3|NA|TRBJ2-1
CASSQDWAGFNEQFF
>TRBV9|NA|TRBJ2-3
CASSVGWGSTDTDTQYF
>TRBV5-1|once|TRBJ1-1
CASSLVPGVGVEAFF
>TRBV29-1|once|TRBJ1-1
CSVVLGMNTEAFF
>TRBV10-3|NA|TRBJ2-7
CASSLLGGDLREQYF
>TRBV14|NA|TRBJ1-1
CASSQDPGIWGVNTEAFF
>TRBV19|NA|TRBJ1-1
CASSAGEAFF
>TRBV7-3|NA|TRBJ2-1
CASSLSSYNEQFF
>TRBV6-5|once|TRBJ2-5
CASNGQGETQYF
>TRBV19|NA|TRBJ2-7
CASSPGQSSYEQYF
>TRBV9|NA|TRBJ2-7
CASSSRDREIHEQYF
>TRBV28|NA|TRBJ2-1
CASSGQRGLSYNEQFF
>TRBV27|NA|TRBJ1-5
CASSYSIDQPQHF
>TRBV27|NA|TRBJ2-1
CASGWRVNNEQFF
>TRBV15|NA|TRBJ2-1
CATSTKGGRTYNEQFF
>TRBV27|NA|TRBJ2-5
CASSPNIPGLGRVVETQYF